This T cell receptor beta chain was captured in a study of PD-L1 blockade in urothelial cancer (TCRdb year 2017). About the study as a whole: Every patient began therapy in the mid-2010s and was given atezolizumab 1,200 mg intravenously every 3 weeks. Pretreatment tumor samples and matched peripheral blood, collected serially before and after atezolizumab treatment, underwent TCR sequencing. Patients had an ECOG performance status of 0 or 1 and had received between 0 and 3 prior chemotherapy regimens. Blood samples were analyzed at 3 weeks after treatment start (second dose) and at 6 weeks after treatment start. Durable clinical benefit was achieved by nine patients and was not achieved by 20 patients. Pretreatment blood TCR-seq was available for twenty-nine patients, at least one posttreatment blood collection was obtained for some 25 patients, and tumor TCR-seq was available for some 25 patients. Blood samples yielded a median of roughly 150,000 T cells and more than 80,000 unique TCRs, with median clonality 0.080. About 90% of the roughly 30 patients were males with bladder-origin urothelial cancer, and about 60% of the 29 reported a prior smoking history. An exploratory multi-omic analysis was conducted of the somatic, immune and clinical correlates of response to PD-L1 blockade with atezolizumab in urothelial cancer. Durable clinical benefit was defined as progression-free survival longer than 6 months, and TCR features were also tested against progression-free and overall survival. In the same patients, whole exome sequencing and RNA sequencing of pretreatment tumors were performed in addition to TCR sequencing.

Of note for this clone: This receptor's antigen is unknown. No base quality values were provided; no much bigger clone lies one nucleotide off.

Paper-wide results and their limitations: Small sample size (n of about 30) and many exploratory analyses mean the results are intended to be hypothesis-generating. Improved progression-free and overall survival was associated with having pretreatment peripheral blood TCR clonality below the median. Greater expansion of tumor-associated TCR clones in peripheral blood 3 weeks after the start of treatment was observed in patients with durable benefit (n of about 20, p = 0.022).

The cohort comprised approximately 30 patients with locally advanced or metastatic urothelial carcinoma treated at Memorial Sloan Kettering on a trial protocol. Peripheral blood mononuclear cells were collected pretreatment and during treatment, at between 1 and 8 total time points per patient. The Qiagen DNeasy Blood extraction kit was used to purify genomic DNA from total PBMCs and tumor samples. Collected pretreatment and during treatment, PBMCs were isolated and stored as previously described. Synthetic TCR analog templates were spiked into each PCR to estimate absolute template abundance from read counts. TCRbeta CDR3 regions were amplified from genomic DNA with bias-controlled V and J gene primers using the immunoSEQ assay. Rearranged TCRbeta segments were sequenced at approximately 20X coverage. From the authors' description of their analysis: Sequencing errors were corrected by clustering, and CDR3s were annotated against IMGT so that V, D and J genes could be assigned. Downstream analyses used only productive TCRbeta rearrangements, leaving out any out-of-frame or stop-codon sequences. Clonality was calculated as one minus the Shannon entropy normalized by the log of the number of unique productive sequences. Clones differing between time points or between blood and tumor were identified using Fisher's exact test with Benjamini-Hochberg correction, with an adjusted p below 0.01 applied as the threshold. TCRdb limited this immuneACCESS table to in-frame rearrangements with V and J called. A share of clones is missing; checked studies link under half to unresolved V genes, and the rest is unexplained. V, J and clone size derive from that table, while D and trimming were established from the DNA sequence. The sample has approximately 100,000 clones on record, approximately 91% of them singletons. The top ten clones comprise under 0.95% of the sample.

CDR1 is given as MGHRA and CDR2 as YSYEKL, both from the germline V gene. The germline V and J ends show losses of 0 bases and 4 bases respectively, and no gene match explains 11 bases of the junction. The CDR3 covers 17 residues, taking in both the cysteine and the phenylalanine. This entry keeps only the CDR3 DNA: 51 bases, framed from base 1. The rearrangement joined TRBV4-1 to TRBJ2-5, and TRBD1 matches 7 of the central bases. The receptor's source is a woman of 80 years or more with urothelial cancer. The sample here was PBMCs, taken around atezolizumab (anti-PD-L1) treatment. CDR3 region: CASSQDLSQGIRETQYF. The DNA sequence reads TGCGCCAGCAGCCAAGATCTTTCACAGGGGATAAGAGAGACCCAGTACTTC.